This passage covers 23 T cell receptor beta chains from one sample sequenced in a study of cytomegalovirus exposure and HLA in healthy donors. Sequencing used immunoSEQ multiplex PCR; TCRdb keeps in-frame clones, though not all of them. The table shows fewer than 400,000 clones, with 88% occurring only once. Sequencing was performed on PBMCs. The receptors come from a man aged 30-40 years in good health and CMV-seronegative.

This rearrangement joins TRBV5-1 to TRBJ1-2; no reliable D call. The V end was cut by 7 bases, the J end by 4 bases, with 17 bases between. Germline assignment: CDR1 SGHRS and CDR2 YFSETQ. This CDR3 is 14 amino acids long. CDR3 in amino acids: CASSRGGWRYGYTF. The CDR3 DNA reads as TGCGCCAGCTCCCGAGGAGGGTGGCGCTATGGCTACACCTTC.

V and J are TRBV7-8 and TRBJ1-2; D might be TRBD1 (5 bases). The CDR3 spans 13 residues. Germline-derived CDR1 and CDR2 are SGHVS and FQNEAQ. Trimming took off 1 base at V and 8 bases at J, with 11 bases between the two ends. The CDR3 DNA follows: TGTGCCAGCAGCTTAGTTGGGTCAGGGGGCTACACCTTC. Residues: CASSLVGSGGYTF.

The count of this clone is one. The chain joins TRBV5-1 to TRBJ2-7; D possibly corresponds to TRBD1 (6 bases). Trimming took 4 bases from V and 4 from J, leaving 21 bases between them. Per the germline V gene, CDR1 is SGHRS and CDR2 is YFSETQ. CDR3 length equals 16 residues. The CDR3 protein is CASSPGGQSLTYEQYF. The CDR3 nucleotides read TGCGCCAGCAGCCCCGGAGGACAGTCCCTAACTTACGAGCAGTACTTC.

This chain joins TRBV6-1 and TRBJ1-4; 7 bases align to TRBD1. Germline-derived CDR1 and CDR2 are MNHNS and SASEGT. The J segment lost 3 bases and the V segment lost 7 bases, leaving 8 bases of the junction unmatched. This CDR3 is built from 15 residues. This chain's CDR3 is CASTADRVPNEKLFF. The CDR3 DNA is TGTGCCAGCACCGCTGACAGGGTCCCTAATGAAAAACTGTTTTTT.

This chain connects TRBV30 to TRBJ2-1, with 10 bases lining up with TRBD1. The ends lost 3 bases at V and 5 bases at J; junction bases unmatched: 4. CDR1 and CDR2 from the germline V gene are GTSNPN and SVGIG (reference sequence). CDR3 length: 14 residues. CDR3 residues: CAWSSGTGDNEQFF. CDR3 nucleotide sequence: TGTGCCTGGAGCTCCGGGACAGGGGACAATGAGCAGTTCTTC. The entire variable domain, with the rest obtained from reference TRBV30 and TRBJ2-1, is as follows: SQTIHQWPATLVQPVGSPLSLECTVEGTSNPNLYWYRQAAGRGLQLLFYSVGIGQISSEVPQNLSASRPQDRQFILSSKKLLLSDSGFYLCAWSSGTGDNEQFFGPGTRLTVL.

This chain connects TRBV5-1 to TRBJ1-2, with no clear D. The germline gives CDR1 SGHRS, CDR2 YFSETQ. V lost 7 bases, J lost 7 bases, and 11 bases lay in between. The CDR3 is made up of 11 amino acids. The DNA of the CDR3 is TGCGCCAGCGGAGACGAAGCTGGCTACACCTTC. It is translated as CASGDEAGYTF.

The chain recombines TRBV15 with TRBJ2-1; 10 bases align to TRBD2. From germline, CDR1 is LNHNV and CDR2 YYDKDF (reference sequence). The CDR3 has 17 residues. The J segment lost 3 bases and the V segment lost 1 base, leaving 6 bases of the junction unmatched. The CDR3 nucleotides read TGTGCCACCAGCAGAGGACTTAGCGGGGGGAACTACAATGAGCAGTTCTTC. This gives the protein CATSRGLSGGNYNEQFF.

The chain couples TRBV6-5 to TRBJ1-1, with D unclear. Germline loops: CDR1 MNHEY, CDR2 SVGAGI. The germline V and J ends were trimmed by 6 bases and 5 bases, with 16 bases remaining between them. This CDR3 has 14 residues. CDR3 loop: CASSLGGVSTEAFF. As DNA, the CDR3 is TGTGCCAGCAGCCTCGGAGGAGTTTCGACTGAAGCTTTCTTT.

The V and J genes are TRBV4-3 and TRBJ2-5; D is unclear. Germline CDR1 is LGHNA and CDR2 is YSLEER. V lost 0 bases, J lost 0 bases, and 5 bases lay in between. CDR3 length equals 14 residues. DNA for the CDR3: TGCGCCAGCAGCCAAGATCAGGACCAAGAGACCCAGTACTTC. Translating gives CASSQDQDQETQYF.

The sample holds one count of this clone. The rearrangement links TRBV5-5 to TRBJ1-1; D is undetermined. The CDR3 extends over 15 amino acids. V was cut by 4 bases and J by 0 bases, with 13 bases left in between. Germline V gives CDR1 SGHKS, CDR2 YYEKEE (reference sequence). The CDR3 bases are TGTGCCAGCAGCGACTTCAGAGCCATGAACACTGAAGCTTTCTTT. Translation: CASSDFRAMNTEAFF.

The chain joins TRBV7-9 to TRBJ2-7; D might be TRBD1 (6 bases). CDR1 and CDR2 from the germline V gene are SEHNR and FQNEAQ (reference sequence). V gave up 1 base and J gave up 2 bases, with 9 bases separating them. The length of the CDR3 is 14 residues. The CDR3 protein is CASSLGDMTYEQYF. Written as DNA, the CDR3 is TGTGCCAGCAGCTTAGGGGACATGACCTACGAGCAGTACTTC.

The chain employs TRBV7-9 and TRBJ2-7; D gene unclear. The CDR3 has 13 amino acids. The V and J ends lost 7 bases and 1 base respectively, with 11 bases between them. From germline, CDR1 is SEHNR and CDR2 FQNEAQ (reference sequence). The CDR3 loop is CASTETYSYEQYF. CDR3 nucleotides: TGTGCCAGCACCGAGACATATTCCTACGAGCAGTACTTC.

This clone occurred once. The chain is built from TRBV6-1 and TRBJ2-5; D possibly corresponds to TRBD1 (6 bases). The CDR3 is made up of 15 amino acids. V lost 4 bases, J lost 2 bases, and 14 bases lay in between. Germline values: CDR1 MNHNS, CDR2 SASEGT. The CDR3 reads CASSARYRDQETQYF. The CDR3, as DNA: TGTGCCAGCAGTGCCCGCTACAGGGATCAAGAGACCCAGTACTTC.

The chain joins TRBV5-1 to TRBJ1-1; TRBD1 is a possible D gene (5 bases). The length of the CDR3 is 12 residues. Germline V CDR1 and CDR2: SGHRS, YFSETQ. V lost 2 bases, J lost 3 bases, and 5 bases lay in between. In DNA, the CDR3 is TGCGCCAGCAGCTTAGGGGACACTGAAGCTTTCTTT. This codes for CASSLGDTEAFF.

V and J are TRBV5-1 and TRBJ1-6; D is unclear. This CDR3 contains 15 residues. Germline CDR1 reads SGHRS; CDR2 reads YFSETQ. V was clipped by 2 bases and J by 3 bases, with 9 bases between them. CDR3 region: CASSLAEYYNSPLHF. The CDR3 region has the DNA TGCGCCAGCAGCTTAGCGGAATACTATAATTCACCCCTCCACTTT.

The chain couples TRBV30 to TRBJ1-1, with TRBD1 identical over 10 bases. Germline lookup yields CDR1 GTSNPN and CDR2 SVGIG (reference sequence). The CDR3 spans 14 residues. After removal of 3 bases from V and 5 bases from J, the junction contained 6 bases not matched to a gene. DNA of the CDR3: TGTGCCTGGAGCCACGGACAGGGGGAGACTGAAGCTTTCTTT. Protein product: CAWSHGQGETEAFF.

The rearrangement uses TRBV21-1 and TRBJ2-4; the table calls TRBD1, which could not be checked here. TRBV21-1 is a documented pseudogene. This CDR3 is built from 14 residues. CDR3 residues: CASSKGRQWNIQYF. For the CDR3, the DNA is TGTGCCAGCAGCAAGGGGCGACAGTGGAACATTCAGTACTTC.

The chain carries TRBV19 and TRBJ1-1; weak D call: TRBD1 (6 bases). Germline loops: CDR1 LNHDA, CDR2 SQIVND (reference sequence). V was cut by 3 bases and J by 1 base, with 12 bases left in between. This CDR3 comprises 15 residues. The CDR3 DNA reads TGTGCCAGTAGTATCCGCGGACAGACGAACACTGAAGCTTTCTTT. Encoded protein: CASSIRGQTNTEAFF.

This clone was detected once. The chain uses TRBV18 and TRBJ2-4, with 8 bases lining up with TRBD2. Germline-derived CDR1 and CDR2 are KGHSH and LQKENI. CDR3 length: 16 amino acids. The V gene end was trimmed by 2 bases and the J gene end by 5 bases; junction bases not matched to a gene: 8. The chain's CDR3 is CASSPNGGAFENIQYF. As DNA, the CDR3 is TGTGCCAGCTCACCAAACGGGGGGGCCTTCGAAAACATTCAGTACTTC.

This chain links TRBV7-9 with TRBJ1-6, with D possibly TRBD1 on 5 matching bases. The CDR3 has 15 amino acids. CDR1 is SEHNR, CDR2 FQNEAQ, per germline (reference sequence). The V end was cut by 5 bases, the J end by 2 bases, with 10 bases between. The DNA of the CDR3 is TGTGCCAGCAGCCTAGAGGGGACCTATAATTCACCCCTCCACTTT. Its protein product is CASSLEGTYNSPLHF.

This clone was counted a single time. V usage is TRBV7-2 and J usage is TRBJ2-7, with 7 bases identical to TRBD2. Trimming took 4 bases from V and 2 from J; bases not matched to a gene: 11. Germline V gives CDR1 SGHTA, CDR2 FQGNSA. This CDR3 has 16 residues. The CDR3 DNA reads TGTGCCAGCAGCTCGGCGTGGGCTAGCGGAACCTACGAGCAGTACTTC. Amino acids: CASSSAWASGTYEQYF.

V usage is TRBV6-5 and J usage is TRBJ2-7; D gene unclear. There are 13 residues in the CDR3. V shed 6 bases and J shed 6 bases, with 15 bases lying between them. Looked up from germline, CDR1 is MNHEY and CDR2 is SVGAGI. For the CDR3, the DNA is TGTGCCAGCAGAAAAGTCTTGAAGAGCGAGCAGTACTTC. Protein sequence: CASRKVLKSEQYF.

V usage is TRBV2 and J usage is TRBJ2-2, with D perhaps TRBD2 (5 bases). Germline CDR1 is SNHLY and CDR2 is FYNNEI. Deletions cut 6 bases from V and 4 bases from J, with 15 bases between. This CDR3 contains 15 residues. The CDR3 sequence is CASSRTTSFTGELFF. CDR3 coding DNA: TGTGCCAGCAGCCGAACTACTAGTTTCACCGGGGAGCTGTTTTTT.